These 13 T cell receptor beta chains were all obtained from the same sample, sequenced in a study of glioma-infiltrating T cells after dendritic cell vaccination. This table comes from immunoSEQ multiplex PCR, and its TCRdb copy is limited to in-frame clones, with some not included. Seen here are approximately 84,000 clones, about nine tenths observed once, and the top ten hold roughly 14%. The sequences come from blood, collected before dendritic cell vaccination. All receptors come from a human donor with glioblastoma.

The CDR3 region is CASTLEQGLTGNTIYF. The CDR3 coding sequence is TGTGCCAGCACCCTTGAGCAGGGACTGACTGGAAACACCATATATTTT. V gene TRBV7-9 combines with J gene TRBJ1-3; D may be TRBD1 (5 bases). The CDR3 is 16 residues long. Germline assignment: CDR1 SEHNR and CDR2 FQNEAQ (reference sequence). V shed 7 bases and J shed 2 bases, with 18 bases lying between them.

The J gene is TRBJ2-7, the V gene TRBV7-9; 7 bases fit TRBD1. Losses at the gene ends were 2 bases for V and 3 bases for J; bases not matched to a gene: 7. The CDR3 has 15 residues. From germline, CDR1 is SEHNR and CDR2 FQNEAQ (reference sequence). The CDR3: CASSLSTGVRYEQYF. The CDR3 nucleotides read TGTGCCAGCAGCTTAAGCACAGGGGTCCGCTACGAGCAGTACTTC.

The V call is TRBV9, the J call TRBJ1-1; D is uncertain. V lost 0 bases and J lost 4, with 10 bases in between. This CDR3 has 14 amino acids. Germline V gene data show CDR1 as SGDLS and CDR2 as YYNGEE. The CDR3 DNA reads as TGTGCCAGCAGCGTAGATTACAGAAGCACTGAAGCTTTCTTT. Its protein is CASSVDYRSTEAFF.

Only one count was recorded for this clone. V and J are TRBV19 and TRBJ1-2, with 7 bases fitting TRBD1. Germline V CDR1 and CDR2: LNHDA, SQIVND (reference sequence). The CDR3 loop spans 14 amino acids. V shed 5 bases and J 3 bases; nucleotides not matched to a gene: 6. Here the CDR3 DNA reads TGTGCCAGTAGTGGCACAGGGGTTCACTATGGCTACACCTTC. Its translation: CASSGTGVHYGYTF.

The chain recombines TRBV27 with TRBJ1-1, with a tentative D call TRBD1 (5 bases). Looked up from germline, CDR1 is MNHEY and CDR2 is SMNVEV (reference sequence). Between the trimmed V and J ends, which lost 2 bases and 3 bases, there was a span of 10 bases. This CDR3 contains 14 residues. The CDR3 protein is CASSLGGSYTEAFF. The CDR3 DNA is TGTGCCAGCAGTTTAGGGGGGTCTTACACTGAAGCTTTCTTT.

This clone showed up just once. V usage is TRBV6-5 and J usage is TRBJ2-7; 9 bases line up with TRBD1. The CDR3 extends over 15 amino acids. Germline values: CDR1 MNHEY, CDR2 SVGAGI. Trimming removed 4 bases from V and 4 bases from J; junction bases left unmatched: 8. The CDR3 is CASSFGQGYRYEQYF. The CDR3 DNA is TGTGCCAGCAGTTTCGGACAGGGGTATAGGTACGAGCAGTACTTC.

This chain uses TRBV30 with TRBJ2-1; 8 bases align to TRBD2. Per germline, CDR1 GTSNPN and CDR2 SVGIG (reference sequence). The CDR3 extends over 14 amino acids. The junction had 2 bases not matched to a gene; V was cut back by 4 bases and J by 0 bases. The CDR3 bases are TGTGCCTGGACCAGCGGGAGCTCCTACAATGAGCAGTTCTTC. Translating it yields CAWTSGSSYNEQFF.

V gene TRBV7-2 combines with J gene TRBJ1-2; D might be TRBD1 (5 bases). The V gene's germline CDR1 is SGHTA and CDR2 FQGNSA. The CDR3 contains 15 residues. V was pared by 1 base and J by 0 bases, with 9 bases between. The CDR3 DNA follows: TGTGCCAGCAGCTTAGTCCGGGGGGCTAACTATGGCTACACCTTC. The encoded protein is CASSLVRGANYGYTF.

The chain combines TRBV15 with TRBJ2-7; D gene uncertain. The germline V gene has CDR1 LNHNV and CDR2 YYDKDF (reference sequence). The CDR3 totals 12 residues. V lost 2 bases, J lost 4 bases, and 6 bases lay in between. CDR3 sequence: CATSRPHYEQYF. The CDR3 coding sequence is TGTGCCACCAGCAGACCCCATTACGAGCAGTACTTC.

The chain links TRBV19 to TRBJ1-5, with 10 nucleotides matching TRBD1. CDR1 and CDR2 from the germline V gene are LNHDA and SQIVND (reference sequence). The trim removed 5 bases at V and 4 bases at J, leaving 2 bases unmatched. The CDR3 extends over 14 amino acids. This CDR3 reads CASSWTGGNQPQHF. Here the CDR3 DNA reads TGTGCCAGTAGTTGGACAGGGGGTAATCAGCCCCAGCATTTT.

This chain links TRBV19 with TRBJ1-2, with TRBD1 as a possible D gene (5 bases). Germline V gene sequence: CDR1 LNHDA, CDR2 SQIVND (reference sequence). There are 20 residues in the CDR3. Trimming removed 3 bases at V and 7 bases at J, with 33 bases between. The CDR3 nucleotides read TGTGCCAGTAGTATCGGCCGGGTGGGGGGGACTACCCTCCCGACCCGTGGCTACACCTTC. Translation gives CASSIGRVGGTTLPTRGYTF.

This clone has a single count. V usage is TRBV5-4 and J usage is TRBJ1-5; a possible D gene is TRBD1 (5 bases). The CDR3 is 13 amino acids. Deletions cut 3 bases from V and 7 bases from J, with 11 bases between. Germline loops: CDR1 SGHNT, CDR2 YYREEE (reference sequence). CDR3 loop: CASSSAGGQPQHF. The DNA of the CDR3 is TGTGCCAGCAGCTCCGCCGGGGGACAGCCCCAGCATTTT.

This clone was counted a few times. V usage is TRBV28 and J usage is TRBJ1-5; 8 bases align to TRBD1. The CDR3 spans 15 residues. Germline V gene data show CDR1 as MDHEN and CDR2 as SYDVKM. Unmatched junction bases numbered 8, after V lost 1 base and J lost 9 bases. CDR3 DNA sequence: TGTGCCAGCAGTTTATCACGGACAGGGTTGAGGCCCCAGCATTTT. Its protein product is CASSLSRTGLRPQHF.